The rows below give T cell receptor beta chains drawn from one sample of a study of persistence of HIV-infected CD4 T cells. Antigen specificity for these receptors is unknown. TCRdb's table, derived via immunoSEQ multiplex PCR, lists solely in-frame clones and lacks some. This sample has 15,000 to 20,000 clones, with around three fifths found just once. The sample was CD4+ T cells sorted from PBMCs after approximately 19-hour stimulation, taken from a patient who received antiretroviral therapy. The receptors stem from an adult woman with HIV who was CMV-seropositive. The conserved cysteine and the conserved F or W are not part of the CDR3 here.

>TRBV7-9|TRBJ2-5
ASSLERTGAQETQY
>TRBV7-9|TRBJ1-5
ASSLSGDNQPQH
>TRBV30|TRBJ1-1
AWTAHMNTEAF
>TRBV6-1|TRBJ1-2
ASSESINRRGYT
>TRBV19|TRBJ1-6
ATSSYNSPLH
>TRBV6-5|TRBJ1-6
ASSSLDEVSPLH
>TRBV9|TRBJ1-6
ASSTSPGGLNNSPLH
>TRBV11-1|TRBJ1-2
ASSSTGTTDYGYT
>TRBV5-1|TRBJ1-4
ASSREAGQGEKLF
>TRBV2|TRBJ2-5
ASSRGTSGGPETQY
>TRBV18|TRBJ1-6
ASSATGEAPLH
>TRBV29-1|TRBJ1-2
SVTFGQHYGYT
>TRBV5-4|TRBJ2-5
ASSFQETQY
>TRBV19|TRBJ1-4
ASGRGSTNEKLF
>TRBV5-6|TRBJ2-3
AASGGGGRTDTQY
>TRBV19|TRBJ1-2
ASSIGGSGYT